The rows below give T cell receptor beta chains drawn from one sample of a study of blood T cell repertoires in COVID-19. The method was immunoSEQ multiplex PCR; TCRdb's version includes in-frame clones alone and lacks a portion of them. The data contain 40,000 or so clones, about 80% of them singletons. Sequenced: peripheral blood. These TCRs come from a human donor with acute or convalescent COVID-19. The donor label of this sample is uncertain. Each CDR3 is given with its conserved first and last residue. Each record gives: V gene, CDR3 length, D gene, J gene, clone size, CDR3 protein, CDR3 DNA. D genes are given only for firm matches. Clone size is not always given. Where it is, it says once, few, many or a class for expanded clones.

V: TRBV28; length: 16; D: TRBD1; J: TRBJ1-5; size: NA; CDR3: CASSLPPGQGNQPQHF; DNA: TGTGCCAGCAGCCTCCCACCGGGACAGGGGAATCAGCCCCAGCATTTT
V: TRBV7-7; length: 18; D: TRBD2; J: TRBJ2-1; size: NA; CDR3: CASSLSLPRLAGDNEQFF; DNA: TGTGCCAGCAGCTTATCCCTTCCCCGACTAGCGGGAGACAATGAGCAGTTCTTC
V: TRBV19; length: 22; D: NA; J: TRBJ2-3; size: NA; CDR3: CASSIRVPRGSGRYRRTDTQYF; DNA: TGTGCCAGTAGTATTCGGGTGCCCCGGGGTTCTGGAAGGTATCGGAGGACAGATACGCAGTATTTT
V: TRBV7-6; length: 16; D: TRBD2; J: TRBJ2-2; size: NA; CDR3: CASGPRTSGRGRELFF; DNA: TGTGCCAGCGGTCCCAGGACTAGCGGGAGGGGCCGGGAGCTGTTTTTT
V: TRBV2; length: 16; D: TRBD1; J: TRBJ2-2; size: NA; CDR3: CASVVSGTGYSGELFF; DNA: TGTGCCAGCGTAGTCTCGGGGACAGGGTACTCCGGGGAGCTGTTTTTT
V: TRBV14; length: 17; D: TRBD1; J: TRBJ2-2; size: NA; CDR3: CASSQDRGQRTTGELFF; DNA: TGTGCCAGCAGCCAAGACAGGGGGCAGCGTACCACCGGGGAGCTGTTTTTT
V: TRBV30; length: 14; D: NA; J: TRBJ2-7; size: NA; CDR3: CAWTPRAYGSEQYF; DNA: TGTGCCTGGACACCGCGAGCCTACGGGAGCGAGCAGTACTTC
V: TRBV7-8; length: 15; D: NA; J: TRBJ1-5; size: few; CDR3: CASSLNRVGNQPQHF; DNA: TGTGCCAGCAGCTTAAACAGGGTGGGCAATCAGCCCCAGCATTTT
V: TRBV7-2; length: 16; D: TRBD1; J: TRBJ1-5; size: few; CDR3: CASSLRDRGRSQPQHF; DNA: TGTGCCAGCAGCCTTCGGGACAGGGGGCGCAGTCAGCCCCAGCATTTT
V: TRBV28; length: 15; D: NA; J: TRBJ2-6; size: NA; CDR3: CASSLRGMGANVLTF; DNA: TGTGCCAGCAGTTTAAGAGGAATGGGGGCCAACGTCCTGACTTTC
V: TRBV7-2; length: 14; D: NA; J: TRBJ2-5; size: NA; CDR3: CASSLALRGETQYF; DNA: TGTGCCAGCAGCTTAGCGCTAAGGGGGGAGACCCAGTACTTC
V: TRBV18; length: 15; D: TRBD2; J: TRBJ2-1; size: NA; CDR3: CASSPGGGAHNEQFF; DNA: TGTGCCAGCTCACCAGGCGGGGGGGCCCACAATGAGCAGTTCTTC
V: TRBV6-4; length: 14; D: NA; J: TRBJ2-1; size: few; CDR3: CASSVGSSYNEQFF; DNA: TGTGCCAGCAGTGTCGGTAGCTCCTACAATGAGCAGTTCTTC
V: TRBV5-1; length: 16; D: TRBD2; J: TRBJ2-7; size: many; CDR3: CASSLSSGALSYEQYF; DNA: TGCGCCAGCAGCTTGTCTAGCGGGGCCCTATCCTACGAGCAGTACTTC
V: TRBV5-4; length: 18; D: TRBD2; J: TRBJ2-3; size: NA; CDR3: CASSIPGLVSPSTDTQYF; DNA: TGTGCCAGCAGCATACCGGGACTAGTGTCCCCCAGCACAGATACGCAGTATTTT
V: TRBV6-2/TRBV6-3; length: 14; D: TRBD1; J: TRBJ1-1; size: NA; CDR3: CASSRGGPGSEAFF; DNA: TGTGCCAGCAGTCGAGGGGGCCCGGGCTCTGAAGCTTTCTTT
V: TRBV28; length: 12; D: NA; J: TRBJ1-1; size: NA; CDR3: CASTLRDTEAFF; DNA: TGTGCCAGCACCCTCCGGGACACTGAAGCTTTCTTT
V: TRBV5-6; length: 13; D: NA; J: TRBJ1-2; size: once; CDR3: CASSFGGDYGYTF; DNA: TGTGCCAGCAGCTTCGGGGGTGACTATGGCTACACCTTC
V: TRBV7-8; length: 15; D: TRBD1; J: TRBJ1-2; size: NA; CDR3: CASSLTGTGDYGYTF; DNA: TGTGCCAGCAGCCTAACCGGGACAGGCGACTATGGCTACACCTTC
V: TRBV18; length: 12; D: NA; J: TRBJ2-7; size: NA; CDR3: CASSLQSFEQYF; DNA: TGTGCCAGCTCATTACAGAGCTTCGAGCAGTACTTC
V: TRBV6-5; length: 16; D: NA; J: TRBJ2-7; size: NA; CDR3: CASSYSMSGFGYEQYF; DNA: TGTGCCAGCAGTTACTCGATGTCCGGGTTCGGCTACGAGCAGTACTTC
V: TRBV10-3; length: 16; D: TRBD1; J: TRBJ1-3; size: once; CDR3: CAISGTGQGSGNTIYF; DNA: TGTGCCATCAGTGGCACCGGACAGGGGTCTGGAAACACCATATATTTT
V: TRBV2; length: 15; D: NA; J: TRBJ2-7; size: NA; CDR3: CASSEQGTPSYEQYF; DNA: TGTGCCAGCAGTGAACAGGGGACCCCCTCCTACGAGCAGTACTTC
V: TRBV29-1; length: 13; D: NA; J: TRBJ2-7; size: NA; CDR3: CSVGAQGGVEQYF; DNA: TGCAGCGTTGGGGCACAGGGTGGAGTCGAGCAGTACTTC
V: TRBV28; length: 14; D: TRBD1; J: TRBJ2-7; size: NA; CDR3: CASSPPTGFNEQYF; DNA: TGTGCCAGCAGTCCTCCGACAGGGTTCAACGAGCAGTACTTC
V: TRBV11-2; length: 13; D: NA; J: TRBJ2-2; size: once; CDR3: CASSLASTGELFF; DNA: TGTGCCAGCAGCTTAGCGTCCACCGGGGAGCTGTTTTTT
V: TRBV27; length: 14; D: TRBD1; J: TRBJ1-1; size: once; CDR3: CASSAQGANTEAFF; DNA: TGTGCCAGCAGTGCCCAGGGGGCGAACACTGAAGCTTTCTTT
V: TRBV7-9; length: 18; D: TRBD2; J: TRBJ2-1; size: NA; CDR3: CASSLGRATSGSYNEQFF; DNA: TGTGCCAGCAGCTTAGGACGCGCGACTAGCGGCTCCTACAATGAGCAGTTCTTC
V: TRBV19; length: 13; D: NA; J: TRBJ1-4; size: NA; CDR3: CASSRQANEKLFF; DNA: TGTGCCAGTAGTAGACAGGCCAATGAAAAACTGTTTTTT
V: TRBV27; length: 18; D: TRBD2; J: TRBJ2-3; size: NA; CDR3: CASSLFPSGRVGTDTQYF; DNA: TGTGCCAGCAGTTTATTCCCTAGCGGGAGAGTTGGCACAGATACGCAGTATTTT
V: TRBV9; length: 15; D: TRBD2; J: TRBJ2-3; size: NA; CDR3: CASQPGGPSTDTQYF; DNA: TGTGCCAGCCAACCGGGAGGGCCTAGCACAGATACGCAGTATTTT
V: TRBV6-2/TRBV6-3; length: 15; D: NA; J: TRBJ1-3; size: few; CDR3: CASSWPRGPSNTIYF; DNA: TGTGCCAGCAGTTGGCCCAGAGGGCCTTCGAACACCATATATTTT
V: TRBV15; length: 14; D: NA; J: TRBJ2-3; size: NA; CDR3: CATSRDQLADTQYF; DNA: TGTGCCACCAGCAGAGATCAACTAGCAGATACGCAGTATTTT
V: TRBV11-2; length: 15; D: NA; J: TRBJ1-1; size: few; CDR3: CASSFTGMGVTEAFF; DNA: TGTGCCAGCAGCTTCACAGGGATGGGGGTCACTGAAGCTTTCTTT
V: TRBV5-5; length: 12; D: NA; J: TRBJ2-5; size: NA; CDR3: CASSPSGETQYF; DNA: TGTGCCAGCAGCCCCTCGGGGGAGACCCAGTACTTC
V: TRBV24-1; length: 16; D: TRBD1; J: TRBJ2-1; size: NA; CDR3: CATSDYGTGKNNEQFF; DNA: TGTGCCACCAGTGATTACGGGACAGGGAAGAACAATGAGCAGTTCTTC
V: TRBV9; length: 16; D: NA; J: TRBJ2-1; size: NA; CDR3: CASSVALAQSYNEQFF; DNA: TGTGCCAGCAGCGTAGCGCTAGCTCAGTCCTACAATGAGCAGTTCTTC
V: TRBV5-5; length: 16; D: NA; J: TRBJ2-1; size: NA; CDR3: CASSPLVGREGNEQFF; DNA: TGTGCCAGCAGCCCCTTGGTCGGGAGAGAGGGCAATGAGCAGTTCTTC
V: TRBV2; length: 14; D: TRBD2; J: TRBJ2-1; size: NA; CDR3: CASETSGGGNEQFF; DNA: TGTGCCAGTGAGACTAGCGGAGGGGGGAATGAGCAGTTCTTC
V: TRBV6-5; length: 14; D: NA; J: TRBJ2-7; size: NA; CDR3: CASSYSIAHDEQYF; DNA: TGTGCCAGCAGTTACTCGATAGCCCACGACGAGCAGTACTTC
V: TRBV18; length: 12; D: NA; J: TRBJ1-2; size: NA; CDR3: CASSNDSPGYTF; DNA: TGTGCCAGCTCAAACGACAGTCCAGGCTACACCTTC
V: TRBV5-1; length: 14; D: NA; J: TRBJ2-3; size: NA; CDR3: CASSSSGGPDTQYF; DNA: TGCGCCAGCAGCTCCAGTGGTGGCCCAGATACGCAGTATTTT
V: TRBV3-1/TRBV3-2; length: 15; D: TRBD1; J: TRBJ2-2; size: NA; CDR3: CASSPADRPPGELFF; DNA: TGTGCCAGCAGCCCGGCGGACAGGCCCCCAGGGGAGCTGTTTTTT
V: TRBV5-1; length: 15; D: TRBD1; J: TRBJ2-1; size: NA; CDR3: CASSDRVSSYNEQFF; DNA: TGCGCCAGCAGCGACAGGGTGAGCTCCTACAATGAGCAGTTCTTC
V: TRBV19; length: 14; D: TRBD2; J: TRBJ2-5; size: NA; CDR3: CASSPPGLQETQYF; DNA: TGTGCCAGTAGTCCGCCGGGACTACAAGAGACCCAGTACTTC
V: TRBV5-6; length: 16; D: NA; J: TRBJ2-7; size: NA; CDR3: CASSLVRRYASYEQYF; DNA: TGTGCCAGCAGCTTGGTAAGGAGATACGCGTCCTACGAGCAGTACTTC
V: TRBV5-5; length: 14; D: NA; J: TRBJ1-3; size: NA; CDR3: CAASSGAQGNTIYF; DNA: TGTGCCGCGAGCAGCGGGGCGCAGGGAAACACCATATATTTT